The 14 T cell receptor beta chains below were found in one sample sequenced in a study of memory CD4+ T cells and cytomegalovirus serostatus. Assay used: immunoSEQ multiplex PCR; TCRdb lists only in-frame clones, some missing. The sample includes about 64,000 clones, roughly 80% of them seen just once. Single viable CD3+CD4+CD8-CD45RO+ cells were sorted as the memory CD4+ T cells. Source material: memory CD4+ T cells from blood. The receptors were sampled from an adult in good health and CMV-seronegative.

V usage is TRBV5-6 and J usage is TRBJ2-2; TRBD2 agrees at 10 bases. The CDR3 has 15 amino acids. J gave up 6 bases and V 6 bases, and 8 bases lay outside the gene matches. CDR1 and CDR2 from the germline V gene are SGHDT and YYEEEE. The CDR3 DNA reads as TGTGCCAGCACAGCGGGAGGGCTCCTCGCCGGGGAGCTGTTTTTT. It is translated as CASTAGGLLAGELFF.

The rearrangement joins TRBV28 to TRBJ1-1; D remains unclear. The germline V gene encodes CDR1 MDHEN and CDR2 SYDVKM. CDR3 size: 16 residues. V was clipped by 2 bases and J by 0 bases, with 13 bases between them. CDR3 bases: TGTGCCAGCAGTTTACCTGGAGTCAAAATGAACACTGAAGCTTTCTTT. Amino acid sequence: CASSLPGVKMNTEAFF.

The chain combines TRBV4-2 with TRBJ2-1; possibly TRBD2 for D (6 bases). This CDR3 region has 15 residues. The germline V and J ends were trimmed by 3 bases and 7 bases, with 16 bases remaining between them. CDR1 is LGHNA, CDR2 YNFKEQ, per germline. The CDR3 DNA sequence: TGTGCCAGCAGCCAGCATTCACGGGAGTTTAATGAGCAGTTCTTC. Translating it yields CASSQHSREFNEQFF.

This chain connects TRBV6-7 to TRBJ1-3, with D uncertain. TRBV6-7 falls under the ORF class, with uncertain function. With 7 bases removed from V and 0 bases from J, the gap between germline ends came to 13 bases. The CDR3 has 15 amino acids. In DNA, the CDR3 is TGTGCCAGCATGAGGCGGATCAACTCTGGAAACACCATATATTTT. Encoded protein: CASMRRINSGNTIYF.

This clone was detected only once. The gene calls are TRBV18 and TRBJ1-1; TRBD1 is a possible D gene (5 bases). This CDR3 spans 15 amino acids. CDR1 is KGHSH and CDR2 is LQKENI in the germline V gene. V dropped 6 bases and J dropped 5 bases, with 19 bases sitting between them. CDR3 residues: CASSPTRGPGTEAFF. CDR3 nucleotides: TGTGCCAGCTCTCCAACGAGGGGCCCAGGGACTGAAGCTTTCTTT.

This clone was seen only once. The V call is TRBV7-9, the J call TRBJ1-4; TRBD1 agrees at 7 bases. There are 16 residues in the CDR3. Germline trimming cut 2 bases from V and 0 bases from J; bases unmatched to any gene: 3. The V gene's germline CDR1 is SEHNR and CDR2 FQNEAQ (reference sequence). The CDR3 DNA reads TGTGCCAGCAGCTTAAGCAGGGGGGCAACTAATGAAAAACTGTTTTTT. Its translation is CASSLSRGATNEKLFF.

The chain couples TRBV10-2 to TRBJ1-5, with D unresolved. Germline loops: CDR1 WSHSY, CDR2 SAAADI. V was clipped by 0 bases and J by 4 bases, with 7 bases between them. This CDR3 spans 14 amino acids. CDR3 protein: CASSESTGNQPQHF. In DNA form, the CDR3 reads TGCGCCAGCAGTGAGTCAACGGGGAATCAGCCCCAGCATTTT.

In this sample, this clone turned up a few times. V usage is TRBV6-1 and J usage is TRBJ1-1; D is ambiguous. This CDR3 has 15 amino acids. Germline CDR1 and CDR2: MNHNS and SASEGT. Trimming stripped 0 bases from V and 1 base from J, with 9 bases between. CDR3 residues: CASSEAWQENTEAFF. The CDR3 DNA reads as TGTGCCAGCAGTGAAGCTTGGCAGGAGAACACTGAAGCTTTCTTT.

The V gene is TRBV6-1, the J gene TRBJ2-1; possible D gene TRBD1, 6 bases. Trimming stripped 2 bases from V and 4 bases from J, with 15 bases between. In germline, CDR1 is MNHNS, CDR2 SASEGT. The CDR3 runs to 16 residues. CDR3 residues: CASSETMTGVYNEQFF. In DNA, the CDR3 is TGTGCCAGCAGTGAAACTATGACAGGAGTGTACAATGAGCAGTTCTTC.

The chain has TRBV6-5 and TRBJ1-6; D is undetermined. CDR1 MNHEY and CDR2 SVGAGI come from the germline V gene. The V and J ends lost 2 bases and 9 bases respectively, with 14 bases between them. This CDR3 region has 15 residues. CDR3 protein: CASSYSAAIGSPLHF. In nucleotides, the CDR3 is TGTGCCAGCAGTTACAGCGCCGCCATCGGTTCACCCCTCCACTTT.

The chain has TRBV18 and TRBJ2-7, with TRBD2 as a possible D gene (6 bases). The germline V and J ends were trimmed by 3 bases and 3 bases, with 18 bases remaining between them. From germline, CDR1 is KGHSH and CDR2 LQKENI. The CDR3 runs 16 residues. CDR3 in amino acids: CASSPGRGVYYYEQYF. The DNA of the CDR3 is TGTGCCAGCTCACCTGGGCGGGGAGTCTACTACTACGAGCAGTACTTC.

This clone appeared a few times. Other DNA sequences in this specimen translate into the identical CDR3. The chain employs TRBV30 and TRBJ1-3; D not resolved. The CDR3 is made up of 12 amino acids. Germline loops: CDR1 GTSNPN, CDR2 SVGIG (reference sequence). The ends were cut back, 0 bases at V and 4 bases at J, with 4 bases in the middle. The chain's CDR3 is CAWSVGGNTIYF. The CDR3 DNA is TGTGCCTGGAGTGTAGGCGGAAACACCATATATTTT.

The gene calls are TRBV18 and TRBJ2-3, with D perhaps matching TRBD2 (5 bases). Trimming removed 6 bases at V and 2 bases at J, with 18 bases between. The CDR3 totals 16 residues. Looked up from germline, CDR1 is KGHSH and CDR2 is LQKENI. The CDR3 loop reads CASSSGLSDYTDTQYF. The CDR3 DNA reads TGTGCCAGCTCGTCCGGACTGAGCGACTACACAGATACGCAGTATTTT.

The chain uses TRBV12-1 and TRBJ2-7; the table's D call, TRBD2, was not checked against the DNA. TRBV12-1 is designated a pseudogene. The CDR3 extends over 17 amino acids. The chain's CDR3 is CASSFALARFPSYEQYF. The CDR3 DNA follows: TGTGCCAGCAGCTTTGCGCTAGCGCGTTTCCCCTCCTACGAGCAGTACTTC.